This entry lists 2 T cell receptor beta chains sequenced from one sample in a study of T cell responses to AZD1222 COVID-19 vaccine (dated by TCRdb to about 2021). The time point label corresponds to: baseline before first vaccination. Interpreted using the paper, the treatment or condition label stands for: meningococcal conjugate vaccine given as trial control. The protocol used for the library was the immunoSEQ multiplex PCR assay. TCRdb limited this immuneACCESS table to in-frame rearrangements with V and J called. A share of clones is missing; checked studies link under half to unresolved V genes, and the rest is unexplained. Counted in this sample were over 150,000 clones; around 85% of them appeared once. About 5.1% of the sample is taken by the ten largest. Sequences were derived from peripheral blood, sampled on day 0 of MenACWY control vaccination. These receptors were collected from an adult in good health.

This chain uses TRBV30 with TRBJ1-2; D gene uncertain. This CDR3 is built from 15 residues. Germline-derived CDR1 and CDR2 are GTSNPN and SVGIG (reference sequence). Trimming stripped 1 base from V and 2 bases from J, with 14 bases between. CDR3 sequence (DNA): TGTGCCTGGAGTGCGATCAGACAAAGGAACTATGGCTACACCTTC. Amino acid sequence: CAWSAIRQRNYGYTF.

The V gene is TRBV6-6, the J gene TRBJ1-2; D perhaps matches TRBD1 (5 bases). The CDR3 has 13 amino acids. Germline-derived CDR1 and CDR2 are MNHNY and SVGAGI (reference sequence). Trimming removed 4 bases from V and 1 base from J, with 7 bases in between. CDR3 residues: CASSSQGNYGYTF. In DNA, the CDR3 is TGTGCCAGCAGTTCTCAGGGTAACTATGGCTACACCTTC.